The 22 T cell receptor beta chains in this list originate from one sample, sequenced in a study of spatial heterogeneity in lung cancer. MiXCR, run by TCRdb on the 5' RACE reads, gives a single entry per CDR3 protein. The top ten clones hold 25% to 35% of a sample with some 30,000 distinct CDR3 sequences, about 9.4% of them seen once. The time point was: blood at routine non-recurrence follow-up after resection. The sample in question was PBMCs, obtained at follow-up. Receptors were obtained from a female donor with early-stage non-small cell lung cancer.

This clonotype was picked up a small number of times. V is TRBV7-9 and J is TRBJ2-1; 11 nucleotides line up with TRBD2. Germline V CDR1 and CDR2: SEHNR, FQNEAQ (reference sequence). The CDR3 contains 17 residues. V was pared by 5 bases and J by 4 bases, with 10 bases of the junction left unmatched. The CDR3 sequence is CASSQTQTSGEYNEQFF. CDR3 DNA sequence: TGTGCCAGCAGCCAAACCCAGACTAGCGGGGAATACAATGAGCAGTTCTTC.

CDR3 sequence (DNA): TGCGCCAGCAGCGGGCAGGGATACAATGAGCAGTTCTTC. It codes for CASSGQGYNEQFF. The V call is TRBV5-1, the J call TRBJ2-1; D might be TRBD1 (5 bases). The CDR3 is 13 amino acids. Germline lookup yields CDR1 SGHRS and CDR2 YFSETQ. V was clipped by 4 bases and J by 4 bases, with 9 bases between them.

In its sample, this clonotype is medium-sized. The chain employs TRBV5-6 and TRBJ2-7; 11 nucleotides line up with TRBD1. Trimming removed 3 bases from V and 4 bases from J; junction bases left unmatched: 3. There are 14 residues in the CDR3. The germline CDR1 and CDR2 sequences are SGHDT and YYEEEE. CDR3 nucleotides: TGTGCCAGCAGCTCGGACAGGGGGCAATACGAGCAGTACTTC. Translated: CASSSDRGQYEQYF.

The rearrangement joins TRBV7-9 to TRBJ2-3; D may be TRBD2 (5 bases). V lost 3 bases and J lost 2, with 6 bases in between. Germline CDR1 is SEHNR and CDR2 is FQNEAQ (reference sequence). This CDR3 is 13 amino acids long. CDR3 DNA sequence: TGTGCCAGCAGCTTGGACTCCACAGATACGCAGTATTTT. As protein: CASSLDSTDTQYF.

This clonotype occurred once. The gene calls are TRBV11-1 and TRBJ1-1; D gene uncertain. The CDR3 extends over 13 amino acids. Looked up from germline, CDR1 is SGHAT and CDR2 is FQDESV (reference sequence). V was cut by 2 bases and J by 3 bases, with 7 bases left in between. The CDR3 sequence: CASSLSWDTEAFF. Written as DNA, the CDR3 is TGTGCCAGCAGCTTAAGTTGGGACACTGAAGCTTTCTTT.

There are a few counts of this clonotype. A junction boundary mismatches the germline segment, possibly from a read error. The V and J genes are TRBV9 and TRBJ2-3; D possibly corresponds to TRBD1 (5 bases). CDR1 SGDLS and CDR2 YYNGEE come from the germline V gene. The CDR3 length is 10 residues. The CDR3 DNA follows: TGTGCCAGCAGCGGAAAACAGGAAACTTTT. This sequence encodes CASSGKQETF.

The CDR3 sequence is CASSLGQGNTDTQYF. CDR3 DNA sequence: TGTGCCAGCAGCTTGGGGCAGGGAAACACAGATACGCAGTATTTT. The chain uses TRBV7-2 and TRBJ2-3; perhaps TRBD1 as D (5 bases). Deletions cut 3 bases from V and 2 bases from J, with 12 bases between. The CDR3 length is 15 residues. Germline V gene lookup returns CDR1 SGHTA and CDR2 FQGNSA.

This clonotype came up many times. The rearrangement joins TRBV15 to TRBJ2-7, with unresolved D. Per the germline V gene, CDR1 is LNHNV and CDR2 is YYDKDF (reference sequence). V dropped 1 base and J dropped 4 bases, with 14 bases sitting between them. The CDR3 has 15 residues. The CDR3 DNA reads TGTGCCACCAGCAGAGGGTGGGTGGGGAATTACGAGCAGTACTTC. Translation gives CATSRGWVGNYEQYF. Full variable domain (remainder filled in from reference TRBV15 and TRBJ2-7): DAMVIQNPRYQVTQFGKPVTLSCSQTLNHNVMYWYQQKSSQAPKLLFHYYDKDFNNEADTPDNFQSRRPNTSFCFLDIRSPGLGDTAMYLCATSRGWVGNYEQYFGPGTRLTVT.

This clonotype occurred a few times. The V call is TRBV5-1, the J call TRBJ2-1, with 9 bases aligning to TRBD1. With V trimmed by 2 bases and J by 0 bases, 3 bases remained unmatched. CDR3 length equals 16 residues. Germline CDR1 reads SGHRS; CDR2 reads YFSETQ. CDR3 sequence: CASSLTGGTSYNEQFF. The CDR3 DNA follows: TGCGCCAGCAGCTTAACAGGGGGCACCTCCTACAATGAGCAGTTCTTC.

This clonotype was seen ten or more times. Germline and junction disagree at one end, which may indicate a read error. The chain links TRBV7-7 to TRBJ2-5; no clear D gene. CDR1 is SSHAT and CDR2 is FNYEAQ in the germline V gene (reference sequence). This CDR3 is built from 12 residues. CDR3 residues: CASSSSQETQYF. The DNA for the CDR3 is TGTGCTAGCAGCTCCTCCCAAGAGACCCAGTACTTC.

This clonotype was seen ten or more times. The V gene is TRBV9, the J gene TRBJ2-1, with TRBD2 matching 10 bases. Germline CDR1 and CDR2: SGDLS and YYNGEE. V gave up 0 bases and J gave up 9 bases; unmatched junction bases: 3. The CDR3 is made up of 14 amino acids. The CDR3 region is CASSVGLAGAEQFF. The CDR3, as DNA: TGTGCCAGCAGCGTAGGGCTAGCGGGGGCTGAGCAGTTCTTC.

This clonotype was recorded at least ten times. The chain joins TRBV29-1 to TRBJ1-4, with D perhaps matching TRBD1 (6 bases). Germline V gives CDR1 SQVTM, CDR2 ANQGSEA. V dropped 5 bases and J dropped 8 bases, with 15 bases sitting between them. The CDR3 length is 13 residues. In nucleotides, the CDR3 is TGCAGCGTTTTCGGGACAAAAGAGGAAAAACTGTTTTTT. It yields the protein CSVFGTKEEKLFF.

This clonotype was detected many times. The CDR3 sequence: CSVDGTYTGELFF. The CDR3 DNA reads TGCAGCGTTGATGGGACTTACACCGGGGAGCTGTTTTTT. This chain uses TRBV29-1 with TRBJ2-2, with D perhaps TRBD2 (6 bases). Trimming left V 3 bases short and J 3 bases short, with 8 bases between. This CDR3 has 13 residues. From germline, CDR1 is SQVTM and CDR2 ANQGSEA.

This clonotype was counted ten times or more. This sequence joins TRBV7-9 and TRBJ1-5; possibly TRBD1 for D (6 bases). V shed 1 base and J shed 7 bases, with 14 bases lying between them. The CDR3 sequence is 15 residues long. Germline V gene sequence: CDR1 SEHNR, CDR2 FQNEAQ (reference sequence). This CDR3 reads CASSLGTAVRQPQHF. The CDR3 DNA follows: TGTGCCAGCAGCTTAGGGACAGCCGTCAGGCAGCCCCAGCATTTT.

This clonotype was found a few times. The V and J genes are TRBV29-1 and TRBJ2-7; D tentatively fits TRBD1 or TRBD2 (5 bases each). V dropped 1 base and J dropped 2 bases, with 9 bases sitting between them. CDR3 size: 13 residues. The V gene's germline CDR1 is SQVTM and CDR2 ANQGSEA. The CDR3 DNA is TGCAGCGTTGAAGGGGGGAGTGCCTACGAGCAGTACTTC. This encodes CSVEGGSAYEQYF.

This clonotype was seen at least ten times. The V gene is TRBV6-1, the J gene TRBJ2-1; D remains ambiguous. Germline V gene lookup returns CDR1 MNHNS and CDR2 SASEGT. Trimming shortened V by 6 bases and J by 1 base, and 10 bases separated the two germline ends. This CDR3 is 14 amino acids long. CDR3 protein: CASSRAGSYNEQFF. As DNA, the CDR3 is TGTGCCAGCAGCCGAGCTGGTTCCTACAATGAGCAGTTCTTC.

This clonotype came up many times. The chain has TRBV11-2 and TRBJ2-7, with D perhaps matching TRBD1 or TRBD2 (5 bases each). V was clipped by 5 bases and J by 0 bases, with 11 bases between them. This CDR3 has 14 residues. Germline CDR1 is SGHAT and CDR2 is FQNNGV. As DNA, the CDR3 is TGTGCCAGCAGCAAGCCTGGGACCTCCTACGAGCAGTACTTC. Translation gives CASSKPGTSYEQYF.

This chain joins TRBV27 and TRBJ1-5, with D possibly TRBD1 on 6 matching bases. The CDR3 covers 15 residues. CDR1 and CDR2 from the germline V gene are MNHEY and SMNVEV (reference sequence). The V end lost 4 bases, the J end lost 4 bases, and 14 bases lay between the germline ends. CDR3 amino acids: CASSSGTFENQPQHF. Here the CDR3 DNA reads TGTGCCAGCAGTTCCGGGACATTTGAAAATCAGCCCCAGCATTTT.

This clonotype occurred many times. At one of its ends the junction is not consistent with the germline gene, which may arise from a read error. The chain has TRBV18 and TRBJ2-7; a possible D gene is TRBD2 (5 bases). This CDR3 is 14 amino acids long. Germline CDR1 and CDR2: KGHSH and LQKENI. Written as DNA, the CDR3 is TGTGCCAGCTCACCACCCGAGTACGGGGTCCTTAGTATCTTC. It translates to CASSPPEYGVLSIF.

The sample holds a few counts of this clonotype. The chain recombines TRBV7-2 with TRBJ1-1, with TRBD1 identical over 8 bases. The CDR3 runs to 15 residues. With V trimmed by 5 bases and J by 4 bases, 9 bases remained unmatched. Germline V lookup: CDR1 SGHTA, CDR2 FQGNSA. CDR3 nucleotides: TGTGCCAGCAGCACCAGACAGGGGTGGGTCACTGAAGCTTTCTTT. As protein: CASSTRQGWVTEAFF.

This clonotype was detected ten times or more. The V call is TRBV3-1, the J call TRBJ2-7; D is possibly TRBD1 (6 bases). V was pared by 4 bases and J by 4 bases, with 8 bases between. Germline CDR1 LGHDT, CDR2 YNNKEL (reference sequence). CDR3 length: 12 residues. This chain's CDR3 is CASSRTVYEQYF. In DNA, the CDR3 is TGTGCCAGCAGCCGGACAGTGTACGAGCAGTACTTC.

This clonotype was seen a few times. This chain joins TRBV27 and TRBJ2-7; D is perhaps TRBD1 (5 bases). V was cut by 3 bases and J by 1 base, with 13 bases left in between. The length of the CDR3 is 15 residues. Looked up from germline, CDR1 is MNHEY and CDR2 is SMNVEV (reference sequence). For the CDR3, the DNA is TGTGCCAGCAGTTTTGCAGGGCAATCATCCTACGAGCAGTACTTC. As protein: CASSFAGQSSYEQYF.